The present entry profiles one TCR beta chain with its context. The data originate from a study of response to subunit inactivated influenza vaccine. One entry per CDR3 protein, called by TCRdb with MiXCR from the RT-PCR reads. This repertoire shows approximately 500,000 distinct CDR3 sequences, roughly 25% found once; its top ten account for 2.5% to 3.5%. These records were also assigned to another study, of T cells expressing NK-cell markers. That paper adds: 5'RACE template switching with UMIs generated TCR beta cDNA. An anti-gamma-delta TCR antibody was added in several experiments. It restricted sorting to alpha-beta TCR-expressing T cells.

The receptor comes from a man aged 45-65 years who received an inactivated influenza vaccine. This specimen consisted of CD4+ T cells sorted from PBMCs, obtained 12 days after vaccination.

The CDR3 sequence: CASSLRFLAGGYNEQFF. The CDR3 bases are TGCGCCAGCAGCTTGAGGTTTCTAGCGGGGGGTTACAATGAGCAGTTCTTC. This chain connects TRBV5-1 to TRBJ2-1; 11 bases agree with TRBD2. Germline V gene sequence: CDR1 SGHRS, CDR2 YFSETQ. V trimming: 1 base; J trimming: 4 bases; junction bases outside the gene matches: 7. The CDR3 is made up of 17 amino acids. Using reference TRBV5-1 and TRBJ2-1 for the parts outside the CDR3, the full variable domain is KAGVTQTPRYLIKTRGQQVTLSCSPISGHRSVSWYQQTPGQGLQFLFEYFSETQRNKGNFPGRFSGRQFSNSRSEMNVSTLELGDSALYLCASSLRFLAGGYNEQFFGPGTRLTVL.